This T cell receptor (beta chain) was identified during a study of blood T cell repertoires in COVID-19. Profiling relied on immunoSEQ multiplex PCR, and the TCRdb table lists in-frame clones only, not all of them. The sample yields approximately 52,000 clones, 65% to 90% seen once. This receptor was identified in a man between 65 and 85 years old with acute or convalescent COVID-19. Sequencing input: peripheral blood.

The CDR3 sequence: CASSLQGEAFF. CDR3 coding DNA: TGTGCCAGCAGTTTACAGGGTGAAGCTTTCTTT. The chain links TRBV12-3 or TRBV12-4 to TRBJ1-1, with TRBD1 as a possible D gene (5 bases). The CDR3 length is 11 residues. V dropped 2 bases and J dropped 7 bases, with 5 bases sitting between them.